What follows describes a single T cell receptor beta chain. The sample comes from a study of blood T cell repertoires in COVID-19. TCRdb's table, derived via immunoSEQ multiplex PCR, lists solely in-frame clones and lacks some. This sample carries about 87,000 clones, around 86% of them seen once, and the ten largest clones take less than 6.5%. V dropped 5 bases and J dropped 1 base, with 17 bases sitting between them. CDR3 size: 15 residues. Germline assignment: CDR1 SQVTM and CDR2 ANQGSEA. What was sequenced was peripheral blood. The V and J genes are TRBV29-1 and TRBJ2-5; tentative D call: TRBD1 (5 bases). The receptor was isolated from a man aged 40-49 years with acute or convalescent COVID-19. The CDR3 nucleotides read TGCAGCGTTTCTCCGATAGACAGTACCCAAGAGACCCAGTACTTC. Translated, it gives CSVSPIDSTQETQYF. Full variable domain (remainder filled in from reference TRBV29-1 and TRBJ2-5): SAVISQKPSRDICQRGTSLTIQCQVDSQVTMMFWYRQQPGQSLTLIATANQGSEATYESGFVIDKFPISRPNLTFSTLTVSNMSPEDSSIYLCSVSPIDSTQETQYFGPGTRLLVL.